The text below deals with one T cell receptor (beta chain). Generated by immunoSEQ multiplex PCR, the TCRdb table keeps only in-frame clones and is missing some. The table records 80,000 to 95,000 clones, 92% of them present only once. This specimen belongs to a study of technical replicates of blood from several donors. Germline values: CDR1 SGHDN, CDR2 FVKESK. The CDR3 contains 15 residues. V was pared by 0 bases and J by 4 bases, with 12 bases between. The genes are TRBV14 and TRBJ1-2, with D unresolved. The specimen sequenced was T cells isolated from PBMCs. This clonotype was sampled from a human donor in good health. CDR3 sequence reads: CASSQDTGSFYGYTF. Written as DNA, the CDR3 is TGTGCCAGCAGCCAAGACACGGGGTCATTCTATGGCTACACCTTC.